These 2 T cell receptor beta chains came from one sample sequenced in a study of blood T cell repertoires in COVID-19. Repertoires were generated with immunoSEQ multiplex PCR, while TCRdb's copy carries only in-frame clones and drops some. This table has 100,000 to 150,000 clones, roughly 72% appearing once. Sequencing was carried out using peripheral blood. The receptors come from a man aged 60-69 years with acute or convalescent COVID-19.

Only a few counts were recorded for this clone. The chain recombines TRBV5-1 with TRBJ2-7, with D possibly being TRBD1 (6 bases). Germline V lookup: CDR1 SGHRS, CDR2 YFSETQ. The CDR3 is 14 amino acids. V was pared by 1 base and J by 1 base, with 9 bases between. The CDR3: CASSLLGGSYEQYF. As DNA, the CDR3 is TGCGCCAGCAGCTTGTTAGGGGGATCCTACGAGCAGTACTTC. The full variable domain, completed using reference TRBV5-1 and TRBJ2-7, is KAGVTQTPRYLIKTRGQQVTLSCSPISGHRSVSWYQQTPGQGLQFLFEYFSETQRNKGNFPGRFSGRQFSNSRSEMNVSTLELGDSALYLCASSLLGGSYEQYFGPGTRLTVT.

The V gene is TRBV9, the J gene TRBJ2-7; TRBD2 matches 9 bases. Germline trimming cut 0 bases from V and 5 bases from J; bases unmatched to any gene: 3. The CDR3 covers 14 residues. Per the germline V gene, CDR1 is SGDLS and CDR2 is YYNGEE. The CDR3 protein is CASSVGGTSNEQYF. CDR3 bases: TGTGCCAGCAGCGTAGGGGGGACTAGCAACGAGCAGTACTTC.